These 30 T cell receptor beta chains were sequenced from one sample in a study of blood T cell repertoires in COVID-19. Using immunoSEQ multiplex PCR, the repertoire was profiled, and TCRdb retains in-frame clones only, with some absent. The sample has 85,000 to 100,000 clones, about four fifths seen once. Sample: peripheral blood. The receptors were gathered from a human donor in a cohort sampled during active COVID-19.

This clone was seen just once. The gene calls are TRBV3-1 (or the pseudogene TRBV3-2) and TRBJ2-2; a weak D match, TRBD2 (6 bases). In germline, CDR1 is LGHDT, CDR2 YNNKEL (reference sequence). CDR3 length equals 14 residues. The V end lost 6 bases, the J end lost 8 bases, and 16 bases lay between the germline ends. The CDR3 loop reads CASRPRTTRGELFF. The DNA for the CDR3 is TGTGCCAGCAGGCCCCGGACTACCCGAGGGGAGCTGTTTTTT.

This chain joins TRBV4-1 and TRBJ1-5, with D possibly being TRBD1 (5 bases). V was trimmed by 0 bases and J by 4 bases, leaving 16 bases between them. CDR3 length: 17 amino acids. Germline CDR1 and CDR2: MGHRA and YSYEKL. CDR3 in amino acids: CASSQEGVGGGNQPQHF. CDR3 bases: TGCGCCAGCAGCCAAGAAGGTGTGGGGGGGGGTAATCAGCCCCAGCATTTT.

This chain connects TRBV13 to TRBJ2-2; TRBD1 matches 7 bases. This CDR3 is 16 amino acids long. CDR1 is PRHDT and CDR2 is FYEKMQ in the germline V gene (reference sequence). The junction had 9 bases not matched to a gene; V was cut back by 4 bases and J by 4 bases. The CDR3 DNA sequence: TGTGCCAGCAGCTCCCCCTATACAGGGGTCACCGGGGAGCTGTTTTTT. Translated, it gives CASSSPYTGVTGELFF. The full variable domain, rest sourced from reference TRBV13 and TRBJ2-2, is AAGVIQSPRHLIKEKRETATLKCYPIPRHDTVYWYQQGPGQDPQFLISFYEKMQSDKGSIPDRFSAQQFSDYHSELNMSSLELGDSALYFCASSSPYTGVTGELFFGEGSRLTVL.

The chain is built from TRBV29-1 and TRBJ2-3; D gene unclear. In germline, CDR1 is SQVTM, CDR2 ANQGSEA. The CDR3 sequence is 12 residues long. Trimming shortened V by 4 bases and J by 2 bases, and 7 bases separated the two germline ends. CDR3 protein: CSVGDITDTQYF. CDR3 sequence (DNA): TGCAGCGTTGGAGATATCACAGATACGCAGTATTTT.

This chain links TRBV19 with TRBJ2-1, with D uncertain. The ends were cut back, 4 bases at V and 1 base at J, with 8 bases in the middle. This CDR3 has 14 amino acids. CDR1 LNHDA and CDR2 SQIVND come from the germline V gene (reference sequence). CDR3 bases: TGTGCCAGTAGTAAGACAAGATCCTACAATGAGCAGTTCTTC. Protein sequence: CASSKTRSYNEQFF.

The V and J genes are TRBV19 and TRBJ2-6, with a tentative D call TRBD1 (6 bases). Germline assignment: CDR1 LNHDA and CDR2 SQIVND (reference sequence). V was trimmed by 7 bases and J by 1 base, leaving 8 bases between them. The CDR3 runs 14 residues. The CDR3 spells CASNRDSGANVLTF. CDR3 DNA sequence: TGTGCCAGTAACAGGGATTCTGGGGCCAACGTCCTGACTTTC.

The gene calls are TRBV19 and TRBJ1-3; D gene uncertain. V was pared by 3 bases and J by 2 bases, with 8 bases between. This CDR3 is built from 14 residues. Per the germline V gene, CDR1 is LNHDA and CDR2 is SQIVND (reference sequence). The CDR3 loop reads CASSIGGTGNTIYF. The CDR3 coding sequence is TGTGCCAGTAGTATCGGCGGTACTGGAAACACCATATATTTT.

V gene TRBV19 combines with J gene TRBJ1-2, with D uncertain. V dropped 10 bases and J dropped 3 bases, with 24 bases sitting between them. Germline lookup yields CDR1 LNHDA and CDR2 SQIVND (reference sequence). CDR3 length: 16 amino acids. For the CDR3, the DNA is TGTGCCACCGATGGGGAGACTTGGGGTAAAGACTATGGCTACACCTTC. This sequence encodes CATDGETWGKDYGYTF.

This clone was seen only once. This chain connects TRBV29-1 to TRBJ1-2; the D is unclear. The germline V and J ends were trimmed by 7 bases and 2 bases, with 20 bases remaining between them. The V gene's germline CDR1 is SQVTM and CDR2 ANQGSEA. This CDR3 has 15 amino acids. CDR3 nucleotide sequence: TGCAGCGCCACCTCGGGTCCGGCTGGAAACTATGGCTACACCTTC. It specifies CSATSGPAGNYGYTF.

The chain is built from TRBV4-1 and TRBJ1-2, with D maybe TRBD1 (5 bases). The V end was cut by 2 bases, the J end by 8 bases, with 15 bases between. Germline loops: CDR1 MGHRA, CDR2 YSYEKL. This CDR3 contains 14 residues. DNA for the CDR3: TGCGCCAGCAGCCAAACCCCAGGGCTGCGGGGCTACACCTTC. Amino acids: CASSQTPGLRGYTF.

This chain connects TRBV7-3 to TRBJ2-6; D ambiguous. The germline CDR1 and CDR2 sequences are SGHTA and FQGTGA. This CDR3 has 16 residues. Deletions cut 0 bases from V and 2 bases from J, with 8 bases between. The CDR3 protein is CASSLTGVTGANVLTF. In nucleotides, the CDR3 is TGTGCCAGCAGCTTAACCGGAGTCACTGGGGCCAACGTCCTGACTTTC. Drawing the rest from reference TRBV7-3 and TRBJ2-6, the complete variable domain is GAGVSQTPSNKVTEKGKYVELRCDPISGHTALYWYRQSLGQGPEFLIYFQGTGAADDSGLPNDRFFAVRPEGSVSTLKIQRTERGDSAVYLCASSLTGVTGANVLTFGAGSRLTVL.

The CDR3 spells CASSFRQVTEQFF. Here the CDR3 DNA reads TGTGCCAGCAGTTTCCGACAGGTAACTGAGCAGTTCTTC. The V gene is TRBV27, the J gene TRBJ2-1; D might be TRBD1 (6 bases). The CDR3 length is 13 residues. The germline V gene encodes CDR1 MNHEY and CDR2 SMNVEV (reference sequence). The germline V and J ends were trimmed by 3 bases and 9 bases, with 12 bases remaining between them.

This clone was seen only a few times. CDR3 loop: CASSRDGNSQPQHF. CDR3 DNA: TGTGCCAGCAGCCGCGACGGGAACAGTCAGCCCCAGCATTTT. This chain connects TRBV5-5 to TRBJ1-5; D unclear. This CDR3 has 14 residues. CDR1 is SGHKS and CDR2 is YYEKEE in the germline V gene (reference sequence). V lost 4 bases to trimming and J lost 6 bases, with 14 bases between them.

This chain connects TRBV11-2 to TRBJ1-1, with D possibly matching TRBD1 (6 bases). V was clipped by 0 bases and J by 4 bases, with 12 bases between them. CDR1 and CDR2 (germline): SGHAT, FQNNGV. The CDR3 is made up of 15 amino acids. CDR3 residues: CASSLDWGQGTEAFF. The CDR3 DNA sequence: TGTGCCAGCAGCTTAGATTGGGGGCAGGGCACTGAAGCTTTCTTT. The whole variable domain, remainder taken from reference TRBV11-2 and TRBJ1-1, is EAGVAQSPRYKIIEKRQSVAFWCNPISGHATLYWYQQILGQGPKLLIQFQNNGVVDDSQLPKDRFSAERLKGVDSTLKIQPAKLEDSAVYLCASSLDWGQGTEAFFGQGTRLTVV.

CDR3 protein: CASSQESPGATNEKLFF. The CDR3 DNA reads TGTGCCAGCAGCCAAGAGTCCCCAGGGGCAACTAATGAAAAACTGTTTTTT. The chain combines TRBV4-2 with TRBJ1-4; weak D call: TRBD1 (6 bases). There are 17 residues in the CDR3. Trimming stripped 0 bases from V and 0 bases from J, with 11 bases between. Per germline, CDR1 LGHNA and CDR2 YNFKEQ.

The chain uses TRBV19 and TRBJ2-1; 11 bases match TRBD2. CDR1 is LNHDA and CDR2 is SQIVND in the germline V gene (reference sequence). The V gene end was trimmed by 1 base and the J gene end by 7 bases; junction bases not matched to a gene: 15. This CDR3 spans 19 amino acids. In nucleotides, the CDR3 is TGTGCCAGTAGTATAGCTATTGGGGGTAGCGGGAGGGCGGGGAATGAGCAGTTCTTC. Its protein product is CASSIAIGGSGRAGNEQFF.

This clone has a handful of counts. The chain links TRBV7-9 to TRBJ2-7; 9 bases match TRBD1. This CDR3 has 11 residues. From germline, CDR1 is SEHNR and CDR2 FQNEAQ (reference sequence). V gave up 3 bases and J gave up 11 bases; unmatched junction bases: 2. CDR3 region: CASSLDRGKYF. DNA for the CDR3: TGTGCCAGCAGCTTGGACAGGGGAAAGTACTTC.

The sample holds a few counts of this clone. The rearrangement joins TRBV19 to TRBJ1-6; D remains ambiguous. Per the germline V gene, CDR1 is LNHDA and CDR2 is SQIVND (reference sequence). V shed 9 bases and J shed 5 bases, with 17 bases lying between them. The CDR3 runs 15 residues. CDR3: CASAPMQTNNSPLHF. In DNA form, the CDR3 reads TGTGCCAGCGCACCCATGCAGACTAATAATTCACCCCTCCACTTT.

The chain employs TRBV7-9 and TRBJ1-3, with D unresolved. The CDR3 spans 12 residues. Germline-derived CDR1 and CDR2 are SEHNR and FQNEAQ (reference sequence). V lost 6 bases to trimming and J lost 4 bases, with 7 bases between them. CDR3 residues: CASRRYGNTIYF. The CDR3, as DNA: TGTGCCAGCAGGCGATACGGAAACACCATATATTTT.

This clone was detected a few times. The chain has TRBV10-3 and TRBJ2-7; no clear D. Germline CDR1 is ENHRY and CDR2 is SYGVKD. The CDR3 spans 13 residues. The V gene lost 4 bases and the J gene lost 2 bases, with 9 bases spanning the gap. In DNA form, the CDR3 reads TGTGCCATCAGTGTTCAGGTAGCCTACGAGCAGTACTTC. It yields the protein CAISVQVAYEQYF.

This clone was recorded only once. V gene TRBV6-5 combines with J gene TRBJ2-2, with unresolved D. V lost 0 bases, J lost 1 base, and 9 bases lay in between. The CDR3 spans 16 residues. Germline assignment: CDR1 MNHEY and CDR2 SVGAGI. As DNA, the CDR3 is TGTGCCAGCAGTTACTCGCTAGACCTGAACACCGGGGAGCTGTTTTTT. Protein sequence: CASSYSLDLNTGELFF.

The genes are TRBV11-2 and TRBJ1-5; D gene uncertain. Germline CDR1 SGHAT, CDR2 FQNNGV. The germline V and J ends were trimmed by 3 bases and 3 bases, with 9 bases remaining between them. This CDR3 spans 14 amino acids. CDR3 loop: CASSFTGVNQPQHF. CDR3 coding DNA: TGTGCCAGCAGCTTTACCGGGGTCAATCAGCCCCAGCATTTT.

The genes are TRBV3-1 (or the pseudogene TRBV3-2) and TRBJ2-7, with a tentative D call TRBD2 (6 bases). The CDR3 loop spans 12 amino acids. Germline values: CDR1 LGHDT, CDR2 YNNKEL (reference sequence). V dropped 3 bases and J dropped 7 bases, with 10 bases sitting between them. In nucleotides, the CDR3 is TGTGCCAGCAGCCAGGCGGGGTGGGAGCAGTACTTC. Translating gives CASSQAGWEQYF.

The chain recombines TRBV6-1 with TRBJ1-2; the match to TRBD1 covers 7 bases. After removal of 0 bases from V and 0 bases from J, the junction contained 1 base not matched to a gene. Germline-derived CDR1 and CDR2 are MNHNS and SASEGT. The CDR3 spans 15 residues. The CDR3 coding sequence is TGTGCCAGCAGTGAAGCCGGGACAGCTAACTATGGCTACACCTTC. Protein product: CASSEAGTANYGYTF.

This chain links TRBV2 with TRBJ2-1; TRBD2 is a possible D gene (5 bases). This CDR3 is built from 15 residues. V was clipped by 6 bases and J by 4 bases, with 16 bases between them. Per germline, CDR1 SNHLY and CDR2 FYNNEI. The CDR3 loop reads CASSASGVPYNEQFF. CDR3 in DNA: TGTGCCAGCAGCGCCAGCGGAGTCCCATACAATGAGCAGTTCTTC.

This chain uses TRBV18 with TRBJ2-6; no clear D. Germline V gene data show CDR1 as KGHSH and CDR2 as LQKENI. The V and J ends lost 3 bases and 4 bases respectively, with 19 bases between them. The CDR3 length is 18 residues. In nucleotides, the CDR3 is TGTGCCAGCTCACCCTTCAATTCTCAGGTCTCCGGGGCCAACGTCCTGACTTTC. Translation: CASSPFNSQVSGANVLTF.

The CDR3, as DNA: TGTGCCAGCAGCTCCGGACAGGGCCTCTATGGCTACACCTTC. Translation gives CASSSGQGLYGYTF. V and J are TRBV28 and TRBJ1-2, with 8 nucleotides matching TRBD1. Germline CDR1 and CDR2: MDHEN and SYDVKM. V trimming: 6 bases; J trimming: 4 bases; junction bases outside the gene matches: 7. This CDR3 has 14 residues.

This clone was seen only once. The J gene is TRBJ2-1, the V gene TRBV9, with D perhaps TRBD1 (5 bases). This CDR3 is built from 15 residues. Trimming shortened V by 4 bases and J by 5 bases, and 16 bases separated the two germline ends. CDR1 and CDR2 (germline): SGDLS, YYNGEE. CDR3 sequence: CASSPEPRGNNEQFF. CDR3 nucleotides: TGTGCCAGCAGCCCAGAACCAAGGGGCAACAATGAGCAGTTCTTC.

The CDR3 loop reads CASSLALAGFTDTQYF. The CDR3 DNA reads TGCGCCAGCAGCTTGGCTCTGGCGGGATTTACAGATACGCAGTATTTT. This chain uses TRBV5-1 with TRBJ2-3, with D possibly TRBD2 on 6 matching bases. Looked up from germline, CDR1 is SGHRS and CDR2 is YFSETQ. With 0 bases removed from V and 3 bases from J, the gap between germline ends came to 14 bases. This CDR3 is 16 amino acids long.

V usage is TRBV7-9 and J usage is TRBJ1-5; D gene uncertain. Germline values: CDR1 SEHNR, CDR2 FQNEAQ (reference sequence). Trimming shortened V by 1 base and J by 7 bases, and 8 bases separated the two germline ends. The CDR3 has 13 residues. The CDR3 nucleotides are TGTGCCAGCAGCTTAGTAGCTTCCCAGCCCCAGCATTTT. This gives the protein CASSLVASQPQHF. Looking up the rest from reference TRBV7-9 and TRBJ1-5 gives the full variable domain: DTGVSQNPRHKITKRGQNVTFRCDPISEHNRLYWYRQTLGQGPEFLTYFQNEAQLEKSRLLSDRFSAERPKGSFSTLEIQRTEQGDSAMYLCASSLVASQPQHFGDGTRLSIL.